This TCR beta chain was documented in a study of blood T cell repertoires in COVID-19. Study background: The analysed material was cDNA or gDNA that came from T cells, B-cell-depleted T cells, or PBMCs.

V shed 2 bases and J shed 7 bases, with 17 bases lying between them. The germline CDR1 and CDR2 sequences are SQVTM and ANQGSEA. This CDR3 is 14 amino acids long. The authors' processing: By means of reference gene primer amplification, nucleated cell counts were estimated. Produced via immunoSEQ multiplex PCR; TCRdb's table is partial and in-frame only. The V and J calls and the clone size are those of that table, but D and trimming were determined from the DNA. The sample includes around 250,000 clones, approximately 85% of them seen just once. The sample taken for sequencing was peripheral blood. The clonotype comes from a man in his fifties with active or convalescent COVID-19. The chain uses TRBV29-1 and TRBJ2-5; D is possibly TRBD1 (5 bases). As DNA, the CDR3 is TGCAGCGTTGAAATCTCCCCCTACCAGGGGACCCAGTACTTC. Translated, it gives CSVEISPYQGTQYF.